This entry describes one T cell receptor (beta chain). No antigen is known for it. The data stem from a study of T cell responses to AZD1222 COVID-19 vaccine. This CDR3 comprises 14 residues. Germline CDR1 is SQVTM and CDR2 is ANQGSEA. V shed 7 bases, J shed 0 bases, and the junction held 5 bases outside the gene matches. Assay: immunoSEQ multiplex PCR; the TCRdb copy retains only in-frame clones and omits some. In the table there are 200,000 or so clones, over 80% of which are singletons. Study-wide points: Donors were mostly white British, more females; clonal diversity possibly underestimated. Sampled repertoires all dated from after the peak T cell response. Among AZD1222 vaccinees, only six or seven were seropositive at baseline.

The V gene is TRBV29-1, the J gene TRBJ2-5, with TRBD1 matching 10 bases. The receptor was isolated from an adult in good health. The starting material was peripheral blood, obtained on day 0 of AZD1222 vaccination. The CDR3 spells CSAPDRGNQETQYF. CDR3 bases: TGCAGCGCCCCGGACAGGGGGAACCAAGAGACCCAGTACTTC.